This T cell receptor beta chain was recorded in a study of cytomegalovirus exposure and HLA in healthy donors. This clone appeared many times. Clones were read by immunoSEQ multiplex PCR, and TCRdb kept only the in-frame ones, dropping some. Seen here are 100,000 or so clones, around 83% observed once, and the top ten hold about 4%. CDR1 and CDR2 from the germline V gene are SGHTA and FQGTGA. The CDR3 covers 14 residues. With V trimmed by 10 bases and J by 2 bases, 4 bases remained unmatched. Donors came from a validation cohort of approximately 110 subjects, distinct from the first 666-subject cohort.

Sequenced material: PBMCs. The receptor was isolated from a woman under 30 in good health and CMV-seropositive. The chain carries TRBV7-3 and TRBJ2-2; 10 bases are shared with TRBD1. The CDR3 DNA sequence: TGTGCCACACGACAGGGGGCCAACACCGGGGAGCTGTTTTTT. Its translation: CATRQGANTGELFF.